This is a list of T cell receptor beta chains from one sample in a study of blood T cell repertoires in COVID-19. Produced via immunoSEQ multiplex PCR; TCRdb's table is partial and in-frame only. The top ten hold around 2% of the sample, which has around 290,000 clones, 70% to 90% seen once. The sequenced material came from PBMCs or T cells enriched from blood (not recorded which). The receptor source for this set is a woman in her sixties or seventies in a cohort exposed to, infected with or recovered from COVID-19 (not recorded which). Each CDR3 is given with its conserved first and last residue. D genes are given only for firm matches. Size values are once, few and many counts, or a class for expanded clones, and some rows have none.

NA	16	TRBV28	TRBJ2-5	TRBD2	TGTGCCAGCAGTTTTGGTGGACTAGCGGGCGGGGAGACCCAGTACTTC	CASSFGGLAGGETQYF
once	14	TRBV5-8	TRBJ1-4	NA	TGTGCCAGCAGCTTGGAACAGGGTTGGGAAAAACTGTTTTTT	CASSLEQGWEKLFF
NA	15	TRBV12-2	TRBJ2-1	NA	TGTGCAAGTCGCTTAGTCCCACCACAGGGCGATGAGCAGTTCTTC	CASRLVPPQGDEQFF
NA	14	TRBV10-3	TRBJ1-1	NA	TGTGCCATCAGTGATATGGGGGCGCACACTGAAGCTTTCTTT	CAISDMGAHTEAFF
once	14	TRBV6-5	TRBJ1-2	NA	TGTGCCAGCAGTTACACCTCGAACAGAGCTGGCTACACCTTC	CASSYTSNRAGYTF
NA	14	TRBV7-9	TRBJ1-3	TRBD1	TGTGCCAGCGGGGGGACAGGCTCTGGAAACACCATATATTTT	CASGGTGSGNTIYF
NA	17	TRBV10-2	TRBJ1-2	NA	TGCGCCAGCAGGGGGGGAGATTGGGCAGGGTCGGACTATGGCTACACCTTC	CASRGGDWAGSDYGYTF
NA	15	TRBV28	TRBJ2-3	TRBD2	TGTGCCAGCAGTCCCGGGACTAGCGGCTTAGATACGCAGTATTTT	CASSPGTSGLDTQYF
NA	15	TRBV5-1	TRBJ2-7	NA	TGCGCCAGCAGGGGCGGGACGGGGAAAATCTACGAGCAGTACTTC	CASRGGTGKIYEQYF
NA	16	TRBV12-5	TRBJ2-3	NA	TGTGCTAGTGGTTTGGATCTAGGGGCCGGCGCAGATACGCAGTATTTT	CASGLDLGAGADTQYF
once	12	TRBV28	TRBJ2-7	NA	TGTGCCAGCACCGGGAACTCCTACGAGCAGTACTTC	CASTGNSYEQYF
NA	15	TRBV19	TRBJ2-7	NA	TGTGCCAGTACGGGAGGTTCAGGGGAAGCCGTCGAGCAGTACTTC	CASTGGSGEAVEQYF
NA	14	TRBV10-3	TRBJ2-5	TRBD1	TGTGCCATCAGGGAGGACAGGGGGCGAGAGACCCAGTACTTC	CAIREDRGRETQYF
NA	12	TRBV5-6	TRBJ2-1	TRBD2	TGTGCCAGCAGCTTCGGGGGGAATGAGCAGTTCTTC	CASSFGGNEQFF
NA	12	TRBV5-1	TRBJ2-1	NA	TGCGCCAGCAGCTTGGATTCCCGTGAGCAGTTCTTC	CASSLDSREQFF
NA	15	TRBV27	TRBJ1-5	NA	TGTGCCAGCAGTTTCACCTCAGGGTCCATAGGGCCCCAGCATTTT	CASSFTSGSIGPQHF
NA	14	TRBV5-1	TRBJ2-7	TRBD2	TGCGCCAGCAGCCGGGGAGTAGCGGGCTACGAGCAGTACTTC	CASSRGVAGYEQYF
NA	15	TRBV24-1	TRBJ2-7	TRBD2	TGTGCCACCAGTGATTTGGGGAGGGTCTCCTACGAGCAGTACTTC	CATSDLGRVSYEQYF